A selection of T cell receptor beta chains follows, all from one sample in a study of cytotoxic CD8 clonotypes in ibrutinib-treated CLL. The data were produced by immunoSEQ multiplex PCR, yet TCRdb's version contains in-frame clones alone and is incomplete. The data contain 150,000 or so clones, around 82% of them singletons. The source was PBMCs, collected after 36 months of ibrutinib treatment. The source is a human donor with chronic lymphocytic leukemia. CDR3s include the opening cysteine and the closing phenylalanine or tryptophan. The order of the fields is J gene, D gene, CDR3 length, V gene, clone size, CDR3 DNA, CDR3 protein. A D gene is named only where the DNA matches it firmly. Expanded clones are given a class, and other clones once, few, many or no size at all.

J: TRBJ1-3; D: -; length: 14; V: TRBV5-4; size: -; DNA: TGTGCCAGCAGCTTGGGGACAGCTGGAAACACCATATATTTT; CDR3: CASSLGTAGNTIYF
J: TRBJ2-7; D: -; length: 12; V: TRBV30; size: -; DNA: TGTGCCTGGACTTACAGCTCCTACGAGCAGTACTTC; CDR3: CAWTYSSYEQYF
J: TRBJ2-2; D: -; length: 14; V: TRBV30; size: once; DNA: TGTGCCTGGTCCTCAGTCTCGAACACCGGGGAGCTGTTTTTT; CDR3: CAWSSVSNTGELFF
J: TRBJ2-1; D: TRBD2; length: 17; V: TRBV5-1; size: -; DNA: TGCGCCAGCAGCTTGGAGGGAGGGCTAGCGTTGTACAATGAGCAGTTCTTC; CDR3: CASSLEGGLALYNEQFF
J: TRBJ2-7; D: -; length: 14; V: TRBV2; size: -; DNA: TGTGCCAGCAGTGATTTGGGGACTGGTTACGAGCAGTACTTC; CDR3: CASSDLGTGYEQYF
J: TRBJ2-5; D: -; length: 14; V: TRBV11-2; size: -; DNA: TGTGCCAGCAGCCAGGGAACAGCACAAGAGACCCAGTACTTC; CDR3: CASSQGTAQETQYF
J: TRBJ1-3; D: -; length: 16; V: TRBV9; size: -; DNA: TGTGCCAGCAGCGTAGCAAGGGGGTTATCTGGAAACACCATATATTTT; CDR3: CASSVARGLSGNTIYF
J: TRBJ2-1; D: -; length: 13; V: TRBV12-5; size: -; DNA: TGTGCTAGTGGTTTCGGACAGTACAATGAGCAGTTCTTC; CDR3: CASGFGQYNEQFF
J: TRBJ1-1; D: -; length: 16; V: TRBV7-9; size: few; DNA: TGTGCCAGCAGCTTAGGTCTTCGGTGGAGGGACACTGAAGCTTTCTTT; CDR3: CASSLGLRWRDTEAFF
J: TRBJ1-5; D: -; length: 13; V: TRBV18; size: -; DNA: TGTGCCAGCTCACTCGGCTCGGGTCAGCCCCAGCATTTT; CDR3: CASSLGSGQPQHF
J: TRBJ1-4; D: TRBD1; length: 15; V: TRBV5-1; size: -; DNA: TGCGCCAGCAGCTTGGCGACAGGGGGCCATGAAAAACTGTTTTTT; CDR3: CASSLATGGHEKLFF
J: TRBJ1-2; D: -; length: 14; V: TRBV7-2; size: -; DNA: TGTGCCAGCAGCCCCCGGTGGGGTGGCTATGGCTACACCTTC; CDR3: CASSPRWGGYGYTF
J: TRBJ2-5; D: TRBD2; length: 18; V: TRBV7-2; size: -; DNA: TGTGCCAGCAGCCATTTAGGACTAGCGGGTAGACCCCACCGTCCCCAGTACTTC; CDR3: CASSHLGLAGRPHRPQYF
J: TRBJ1-2; D: -; length: 16; V: TRBV5-1; size: -; DNA: TGCGCCAGCAGCTTGGAGTCAGGTGGTCCCTATTATGGCTACACCTTC; CDR3: CASSLESGGPYYGYTF
J: TRBJ2-3; D: TRBD2; length: 16; V: TRBV4-1; size: -; DNA: TGCGCCAGCAGCCAAGAATCTAGCGGGGTAGCAGATACGCAGTATTTT; CDR3: CASSQESSGVADTQYF
J: TRBJ1-4; D: -; length: 14; V: TRBV30; size: -; DNA: TGTGCCTGGAGTGGAAAAGGATTACATGAAAAACTGTTTTTT; CDR3: CAWSGKGLHEKLFF
J: TRBJ1-2; D: -; length: 14; V: TRBV27; size: -; DNA: TGTGCCAGCAGTCCCGGACAGAGCCACTATGGCTACACCTTC; CDR3: CASSPGQSHYGYTF
J: TRBJ1-2; D: TRBD1; length: 16; V: TRBV19; size: -; DNA: TGTGCCAGTAGTTCTCACCGGGACAGGTTGTTCTATGGCTACACCTTC; CDR3: CASSSHRDRLFYGYTF
J: TRBJ2-7; D: -; length: 16; V: TRBV5-1; size: -; DNA: TGCGCCAGCAGCTTGGCGGACGGCCCGAATGATTACGAGCAGTACTTC; CDR3: CASSLADGPNDYEQYF
J: TRBJ2-3; D: -; length: 16; V: TRBV7-8; size: -; DNA: TGTGCCAGCACCCGGGGGTTCACCAGGAGCACAGATACGCAGTATTTT; CDR3: CASTRGFTRSTDTQYF
J: TRBJ1-1; D: TRBD1; length: 15; V: TRBV7-8; size: once; DNA: TGTGCCAGCAGCGAACAGGGGGTTTTGAACACTGAAGCTTTCTTT; CDR3: CASSEQGVLNTEAFF
J: TRBJ2-1; D: -; length: 15; V: TRBV6-5; size: -; DNA: TGTGCCAGCAGTTACTCGGGCGTGGGGGGCGGTGAGCAGTTCTTC; CDR3: CASSYSGVGGGEQFF
J: TRBJ1-2; D: -; length: 15; V: TRBV28; size: -; DNA: TGTGCCAGCACAACCCCGGCAGAGAGATTTTATGGCTACACCTTC; CDR3: CASTTPAERFYGYTF
J: TRBJ2-7; D: -; length: 14; V: TRBV14; size: -; DNA: TGCGCCAGCAGCCGAACGGGAAGTTCCTACGAGCAGTACTTC; CDR3: CASSRTGSSYEQYF
J: TRBJ1-2; D: -; length: 13; V: TRBV5-1; size: -; DNA: TGCGCCAGCAGCTTGGCCCTGGAGAAAGGCTACACCTTC; CDR3: CASSLALEKGYTF
J: TRBJ1-1; D: -; length: 15; V: TRBV4-1; size: few; DNA: TGCGCCAGCAGCCAAGGGGGGGGATTGAACACTGAAGCTTTCTTT; CDR3: CASSQGGGLNTEAFF
J: TRBJ2-1; D: TRBD2; length: 15; V: TRBV14; size: -; DNA: TGTGCCAGCAGCCAATGGACTAGCGGGGGAATCGAGCAGTTCTTC; CDR3: CASSQWTSGGIEQFF
J: TRBJ2-2; D: -; length: 15; V: TRBV5-1; size: -; DNA: TGCGCCAGCAGCCCAACAGGGCGGGACACCGGGGAGCTGTTTTTT; CDR3: CASSPTGRDTGELFF
J: TRBJ2-7; D: TRBD1; length: 16; V: TRBV27; size: once; DNA: TGTGCCAGCAGTTTATCCCTCTGGACAGGGAGGTACGAGCAGTACTTC; CDR3: CASSLSLWTGRYEQYF
J: TRBJ2-4; D: TRBD1; length: 15; V: TRBV15; size: -; DNA: TGTGCCACCAGCAGTTCGGACAGGGTGGGAAACATTCAGTACTTC; CDR3: CATSSSDRVGNIQYF
J: TRBJ1-1; D: -; length: 12; V: TRBV19; size: once; DNA: TGTGCCAGTAAAGCAGGGAACACTGAAGCTTTCTTT; CDR3: CASKAGNTEAFF
J: TRBJ2-7; D: -; length: 13; V: TRBV4-2; size: few; DNA: TGTGCCAGCAGCCAAGCTTCAGGGTACGAGCAGTACTTC; CDR3: CASSQASGYEQYF
J: TRBJ2-2; D: -; length: 14; V: TRBV10-2; size: -; DNA: TGCGCCAGCAGGGGGACAATGAACACCGGGGAGCTGTTTTTT; CDR3: CASRGTMNTGELFF
J: TRBJ2-7; D: TRBD1; length: 18; V: TRBV7-9; size: -; DNA: TGTGCCAGCACCCACGGCGGGACAGGGGGCAGTAGGGGCTACGAGCAGTACTTC; CDR3: CASTHGGTGGSRGYEQYF
J: TRBJ2-3; D: TRBD2; length: 14; V: TRBV7-3; size: -; DNA: TGTGCCAGCAGCCCTAGCGGAAGCACAGATACGCAGTATTTT; CDR3: CASSPSGSTDTQYF
J: TRBJ1-3; D: -; length: 14; V: TRBV28; size: -; DNA: TGTGCCAGCAGTTTGGTTAGCTCTGGAAACACCATATATTTT; CDR3: CASSLVSSGNTIYF
J: TRBJ2-7; D: -; length: 14; V: TRBV19; size: -; DNA: TGTGCCAGTAGTATAGGGCAGGGGTCCTACGAGCAGTACTTC; CDR3: CASSIGQGSYEQYF
J: TRBJ1-2; D: TRBD1; length: 14; V: TRBV28; size: -; DNA: TGTGCCAGCAGTCGTCAACAGGGGGCCTATGGCTACACCTTC; CDR3: CASSRQQGAYGYTF
J: TRBJ1-4; D: -; length: 14; V: TRBV5-1; size: -; DNA: TGCGCCAGCAGCTTCAGGGGATTGAGGGAAAAACTGTTTTTT; CDR3: CASSFRGLREKLFF
J: TRBJ2-1; D: -; length: 22; V: TRBV28; size: -; DNA: TGTGCCAGCAGTTCCTCGCCAGCAGTTCTCGTCCAGGTTGGCAGCTCCTACAATGAGCAGTTCTTC; CDR3: CASSSSPAVLVQVGSSYNEQFF
J: TRBJ1-1; D: -; length: 14; V: TRBV2; size: -; DNA: TGTGCCAGCACTTTGGGCCGGTTGAACACTGAAGCTTTCTTT; CDR3: CASTLGRLNTEAFF
J: TRBJ1-2; D: TRBD1; length: 11; V: TRBV5-6; size: -; DNA: TGTGCCAGCAGCTTGGGGGACAGGCCTGACTTC; CDR3: CASSLGDRPDF
J: TRBJ1-3; D: -; length: 18; V: TRBV5-8; size: -; DNA: TGTGCCAGCAGCTTGGCTCTCGGAGGGCAGAGCTCTGGAAACACCATATATTTT; CDR3: CASSLALGGQSSGNTIYF
J: TRBJ2-7; D: TRBD1; length: 15; V: TRBV7-9; size: -; DNA: TGTGCCAGCAGAAAACCGGGACAGACCAACTACGAGCAGTACTTC; CDR3: CASRKPGQTNYEQYF
J: TRBJ2-3; D: TRBD2; length: 15; V: TRBV6-1; size: -; DNA: TGTGCCAGCACCGGACTAGCGGGCCGCACAGATACGCAGTATTTT; CDR3: CASTGLAGRTDTQYF
J: TRBJ2-7; D: TRBD1; length: 13; V: TRBV2; size: few; DNA: TGTGCCAGCAGTCTTGACAGGGCCTACGAGCAGTACTTC; CDR3: CASSLDRAYEQYF
J: TRBJ1-4; D: TRBD1; length: 15; V: TRBV27; size: -; DNA: TGTGCCAGCAGTCCCCGACAGGGATTTAATGAAAAACTGTTTTTT; CDR3: CASSPRQGFNEKLFF
J: TRBJ1-2; D: -; length: 15; V: TRBV5-8; size: -; DNA: TGTGCCAGCAGCTTGAACGGGATTGGTGGCTATGGCTACACCTTC; CDR3: CASSLNGIGGYGYTF
J: TRBJ2-7; D: TRBD2; length: 14; V: TRBV2; size: few; DNA: TGTGCCAGCAAGGCAACTAGCGGTGACTACGAGCAGTACTTC; CDR3: CASKATSGDYEQYF
J: TRBJ2-7; D: -; length: 12; V: TRBV11-3; size: -; DNA: TGTGCCAGCAGCCAACGGGTGGACGAGCAGTACTTC; CDR3: CASSQRVDEQYF